The rows below give T cell receptor beta chains drawn from one sample of a study of identical twins. TCRdb re-derived calls from the 5' RACE reads in MiXCR, one entry per CDR3 protein. The sample includes a few hundred thousand distinct CDR3 sequences, 6.5% seen only once; the top ten take roughly 15%. Separately, the same data were catalogued under a study of T cells expressing NK-cell markers.

Sample: CD8+ T cells sorted from blood. These receptors came from a woman aged 18-35 years in good health. Both conserved end residues are part of each CDR3. Fields, in order: V gene, J gene, CDR3 protein.

V: TRBV27
J: TRBJ2-7
CDR3: CASSQDNGPSYEQYF

V: TRBV7-9
J: TRBJ2-1
CDR3: CASSRGQGAYNEQFF

V: TRBV21-1
J: TRBJ1-5
CDR3: CASRAVENQPQHF

V: TRBV5-1
J: TRBJ2-7
CDR3: CASSLVGGRSYEQYF

V: TRBV10-3
J: TRBJ2-7
CDR3: CAISETGTGLYEQYF

V: TRBV5-1
J: TRBJ2-1
CDR3: CASSLSEANEQFF

V: TRBV7-9
J: TRBJ2-7
CDR3: CASSPRTGTASYEQYF

V: TRBV2
J: TRBJ2-2
CDR3: CASTGKGAANTGELFF

V: TRBV12-3/TRBV12-4
J: TRBJ2-5
CDR3: CASSPPRDTKFSTQYF

V: TRBV5-4
J: TRBJ2-1
CDR3: CASSSGGTSETSWEQFF